The 24 T cell receptor beta chains below were found in one sample sequenced in a study of T cell clonotyping in hematopoietic cell transplantation. Sequenced by immunoSEQ multiplex PCR; TCRdb stores in-frame clones only, minus some. The sample carries some 11,000 clones, over 40% recorded once. Sequenced input: peripheral blood mononuclear cells. Every receptor here comes from a man in his fifties in good health. Some clones in this sample may be carry-over from other donors' samples.

The rearrangement joins TRBV10-3 to TRBJ2-3, with 7 bases fitting TRBD2. CDR1 and CDR2 from the germline V gene are ENHRY and SYGVKD. J lost 4 bases, V lost 0 bases, and 4 bases had no gene match. This CDR3 has 15 amino acids. The CDR3 sequence is CAISESEAGADTQYF. In DNA form, the CDR3 reads TGTGCCATCAGTGAGTCGGAGGCGGGAGCAGATACGCAGTATTTT.

This clone has a handful of counts. The chain is built from TRBV30 and TRBJ1-1, with D unclear. V was pared by 0 bases and J by 4 bases, with 9 bases between. Germline-derived CDR1 and CDR2 are GTSNPN and SVGIG (reference sequence). The CDR3 is 13 residues long. The CDR3: CAWSVGSGTEAFF. CDR3 sequence (DNA): TGTGCCTGGAGTGTGGGATCGGGCACTGAAGCTTTCTTT.

The chain carries TRBV29-1 and TRBJ2-2; D could derive from TRBD1 or TRBD2 (5 bases each). The CDR3 covers 15 residues. Germline assignment: CDR1 SQVTM and CDR2 ANQGSEA. Trimming shortened V by 4 bases and J by 3 bases, and 15 bases separated the two germline ends. The CDR3 DNA follows: TGCAGCGTTGGCTGGGACGCCTCCGACACCGGGGAGCTGTTTTTT. This codes for CSVGWDASDTGELFF.

This clone has more than one count but fewer than ten. The chain's CDR3 is CATGQGDAYGYTF. Here the CDR3 DNA reads TGTGCCACCGGACAGGGGGACGCCTATGGCTACACCTTC. This rearrangement joins TRBV10-3 to TRBJ1-2, with 10 nucleotides matching TRBD1. CDR1 and CDR2 (germline): ENHRY, SYGVKD. This CDR3 has 13 residues. V lost 10 bases to trimming and J lost 4 bases; unmatched junction nucleotides: 6.

This rearrangement joins TRBV6-1 to TRBJ1-2; D is unresolved. The CDR3 consists of 11 residues. V dropped 8 bases and J dropped 4 bases, with 8 bases sitting between them. CDR1 is MNHNS, CDR2 SASEGT, per germline. The CDR3: CASREGYGYTF. The CDR3 DNA follows: TGTGCCAGCCGGGAGGGCTATGGCTACACCTTC.

V usage is TRBV4-3 and J usage is TRBJ2-1, with TRBD2 matching 8 bases. Germline CDR1 and CDR2: LGHNA and YSLEER. CDR3 length equals 17 residues. V dropped 0 bases and J dropped 1; count of bases not matched to a gene: 5. This chain's CDR3 is CASSQDRAGGSYNEQFF. For the CDR3, the DNA is TGCGCCAGCAGCCAAGATCGGGCGGGAGGATCCTACAATGAGCAGTTCTTC.

The chain is built from TRBV30 and TRBJ2-2; no clear D. From germline, CDR1 is GTSNPN and CDR2 SVGIG (reference sequence). This CDR3 has 13 residues. V shed 4 bases and J shed 5 bases, with 11 bases lying between them. For the CDR3, the DNA is TGTGCCTGGAATTTGGGTACGACCGGGGAGCTGTTTTTT. Amino acids: CAWNLGTTGELFF.

This rearrangement joins TRBV20-1 to TRBJ1-2; D is undetermined. CDR1 DFQATT and CDR2 SNEGSKA come from the germline V gene (reference sequence). The V gene lost 2 bases and the J gene lost 3 bases, with 4 bases spanning the gap. This CDR3 region has 11 residues. For the CDR3, the DNA is TGCAGTGCTAGACAGCACTATGGCTACACCTTC. This translates into CSARQHYGYTF.

This clone was seen only a few times. This chain joins TRBV27 and TRBJ1-2; D is unresolved. The CDR3 contains 14 residues. The V and J ends lost 2 bases and 2 bases respectively, with 9 bases between them. Germline V CDR1 and CDR2: MNHEY, SMNVEV (reference sequence). Written as DNA, the CDR3 is TGTGCCAGCAGTTTACAAGGCGGGAACTATGGCTACACCTTC. Translated, it gives CASSLQGGNYGYTF.

The chain combines TRBV11-1 with TRBJ2-1, with D possibly being TRBD2 (6 bases). Trimming shortened V by 8 bases and J by 5 bases, and 19 bases separated the two germline ends. The CDR3 runs 15 residues. Germline-derived CDR1 and CDR2 are SGHAT and FQDESV (reference sequence). The CDR3 reads CASFDSGSSNNEQFF. The CDR3 DNA follows: TGTGCCAGCTTCGATTCCGGGAGTTCCAACAATGAGCAGTTCTTC.

The chain combines TRBV30 with TRBJ2-1; D possibly corresponds to TRBD2 (5 bases). CDR1 GTSNPN and CDR2 SVGIG come from the germline V gene (reference sequence). The CDR3 loop spans 13 amino acids. The V gene lost 5 bases and the J gene lost 0 bases, with 8 bases spanning the gap. The CDR3 here is CAWGLSSYNEQFF. The CDR3 DNA is TGTGCCTGGGGACTTAGCTCCTACAATGAGCAGTTCTTC.

The CDR3 spells CASSRWARDRGLEQYF. The CDR3 DNA reads as TGTGCCAGCAGCCGTTGGGCCCGGGACAGGGGCTTAGAGCAGTACTTC. The chain joins TRBV14 to TRBJ2-7; 10 bases map to TRBD1. Germline-derived CDR1 and CDR2 are SGHDN and FVKESK. After removal of 4 bases from V and 7 bases from J, the junction contained 13 bases not matched to a gene. The CDR3 extends over 16 amino acids.

The chain recombines TRBV19 with TRBJ2-2; D may be TRBD1 (5 bases). Germline lookup yields CDR1 LNHDA and CDR2 SQIVND (reference sequence). CDR3 length: 15 amino acids. The V and J ends lost 5 bases and 5 bases respectively, with 15 bases between them. This chain's CDR3 is CASSVRQGGTGELFF. CDR3 coding DNA: TGTGCCAGTAGTGTACGGCAGGGTGGAACCGGGGAGCTGTTTTTT.

The chain recombines TRBV9 with TRBJ1-2, with 7 bases identical to TRBD1. CDR3 length equals 12 residues. V was pared by 5 bases and J by 7 bases, with 5 bases of the junction left unmatched. Germline V gives CDR1 SGDLS, CDR2 YYNGEE. CDR3 region: CASRGQIGGYTF. The CDR3 region has the DNA TGTGCCAGCAGGGGACAGATCGGTGGCTACACCTTC. Based on the CDR3 plus reference TRBV9 and TRBJ1-2, the full variable domain is DSGVTQTPKHLITATGQRVTLRCSPRSGDLSVYWYQQSLDQGLQFLIQYYNGEERAKGNILERFSAQQFPDLHSELNLSSLELGDSALYFCASRGQIGGYTFGSGTRLTVV.

The rearrangement links TRBV30 to TRBJ1-1; D is uncertain. Germline CDR1 and CDR2: GTSNPN and SVGIG (reference sequence). V lost 4 bases, J lost 3 bases, and 12 bases lay in between. The CDR3 contains 13 residues. The CDR3 region is CAWKFVVDTEAFF. CDR3 sequence (DNA): TGTGCCTGGAAATTTGTAGTGGACACTGAAGCTTTCTTT.

The genes are TRBV6-1 and TRBJ1-6, with unresolved D. The CDR3 loop spans 15 amino acids. Per the germline V gene, CDR1 is MNHNS and CDR2 is SASEGT. Trimming took 2 bases from V and 9 from J, leaving 14 bases between them. The CDR3 loop reads CASSEREGTTSPLHF. DNA for the CDR3: TGTGCCAGCAGTGAAAGGGAGGGTACGACTTCACCCCTCCACTTT.

This sequence joins TRBV11-3 and TRBJ2-2; TRBD2 might be the D (6 bases). Trimming pared 5 bases from V and 3 bases from J, leaving 7 bases between. This CDR3 region has 13 residues. Germline CDR1 and CDR2: SGHNT and YENEEA. CDR3 DNA sequence: TGTGCCAGCAGCACGGGGGACACCGGGGAGCTGTTTTTT. Protein: CASSTGDTGELFF.

This clone was seen only a few times. In this CDR3 the conserved last residue, phenylalanine or tryptophan, is missing, so a read error is likely. This rearrangement joins TRBV5-1 to TRBJ1-1; 7 positions match TRBD1. The CDR3 is 16 residues long. Trimming took 4 bases from V and 6 from J; bases not matched to a gene: 15. CDR1 and CDR2 from the germline V gene are SGHRS and YFSETQ. CDR3 DNA sequence: TGCGCCAGCAGCCCCCTTGGGCCTCAGGGGGAATCTGAAGCTTTCTCT. Protein product: CASSPLGPQGESEAFS.

This clone was seen a few times. The chain links TRBV19 to TRBJ1-2; D ambiguous. Germline loops: CDR1 LNHDA, CDR2 SQIVND (reference sequence). Trimming pared 5 bases from V and 9 bases from J, leaving 7 bases between. The CDR3 contains 10 residues. CDR3 in DNA: TGTGCCAGTAGTGGGTATAGCTACACCTTC. Residues: CASSGYSYTF.

This chain connects TRBV29-1 to TRBJ1-1; D unresolved. In germline, CDR1 is SQVTM, CDR2 ANQGSEA. V lost 4 bases, J lost 3 bases, and 9 bases lay in between. The CDR3 is made up of 12 amino acids. The CDR3 bases are TGCAGCGTTGGGGAGGGCTACACTGAAGCTTTCTTT. It specifies CSVGEGYTEAFF.

The chain links TRBV9 to TRBJ2-5, with 7 positions matching TRBD1. The J segment lost 5 bases and the V segment lost 4 bases, leaving 14 bases of the junction unmatched. This CDR3 has 16 residues. CDR1 is SGDLS, CDR2 YYNGEE, per germline. The CDR3 DNA sequence: TGTGCCAGCAGCCGACAGGGCAGGGGCGACGTCGAGACCCAGTACTTC. It specifies CASSRQGRGDVETQYF. The entire variable domain, with the rest obtained from reference TRBV9 and TRBJ2-5, is as follows: DSGVTQTPKHLITATGQRVTLRCSPRSGDLSVYWYQQSLDQGLQFLIQYYNGEERAKGNILERFSAQQFPDLHSELNLSSLELGDSALYFCASSRQGRGDVETQYFGPGTRLLVL.

The V and J genes are TRBV6-4 and TRBJ2-2; no definite D call. The CDR3 has 13 residues. Germline-derived CDR1 and CDR2 are MRHNA and SNTAGT. The V end was cut by 4 bases, the J end by 2 bases, with 5 bases between. CDR3 protein: CASSGSNTGELFF. For the CDR3, the DNA is TGTGCCAGCAGTGGATCAAACACCGGGGAGCTGTTTTTT.

In its sample, this clone was seen a few times. The gene calls are TRBV6-1 and TRBJ2-7; the D is unclear. Trimming stripped 0 bases from V and 7 bases from J, with 13 bases between. The CDR3 totals 14 residues. Germline V gives CDR1 MNHNS, CDR2 SASEGT. The CDR3 loop is CASSEAGATVEQYF. The CDR3 nucleotides are TGTGCCAGCAGTGAAGCGGGCGCTACAGTTGAGCAGTACTTC.

The chain links TRBV6-5 to TRBJ1-2; D gene unclear. Germline-derived CDR1 and CDR2 are MNHEY and SVGAGI. This CDR3 region has 14 residues. Trimming removed 6 bases at V and 8 bases at J, with 19 bases between. The CDR3 sequence: CASSQAGSGSGYTF. The CDR3 DNA is TGTGCCAGCAGCCAGGCCGGGTCGGGTAGCGGCTACACCTTC.